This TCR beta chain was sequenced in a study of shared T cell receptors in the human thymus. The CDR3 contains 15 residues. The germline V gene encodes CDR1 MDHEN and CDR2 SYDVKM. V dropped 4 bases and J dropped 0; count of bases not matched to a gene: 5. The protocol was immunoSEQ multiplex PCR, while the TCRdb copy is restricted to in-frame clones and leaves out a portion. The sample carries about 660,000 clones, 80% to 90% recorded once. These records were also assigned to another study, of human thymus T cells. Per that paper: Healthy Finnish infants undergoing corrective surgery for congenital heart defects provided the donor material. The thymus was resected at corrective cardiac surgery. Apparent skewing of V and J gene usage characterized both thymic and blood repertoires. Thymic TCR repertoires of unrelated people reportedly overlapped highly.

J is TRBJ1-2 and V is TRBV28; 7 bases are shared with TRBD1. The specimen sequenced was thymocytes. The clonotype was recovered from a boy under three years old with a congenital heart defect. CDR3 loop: CASSSGQESNYGYTF. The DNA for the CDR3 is TGTGCCAGCAGTTCCGGACAGGAGTCTAACTATGGCTACACCTTC.